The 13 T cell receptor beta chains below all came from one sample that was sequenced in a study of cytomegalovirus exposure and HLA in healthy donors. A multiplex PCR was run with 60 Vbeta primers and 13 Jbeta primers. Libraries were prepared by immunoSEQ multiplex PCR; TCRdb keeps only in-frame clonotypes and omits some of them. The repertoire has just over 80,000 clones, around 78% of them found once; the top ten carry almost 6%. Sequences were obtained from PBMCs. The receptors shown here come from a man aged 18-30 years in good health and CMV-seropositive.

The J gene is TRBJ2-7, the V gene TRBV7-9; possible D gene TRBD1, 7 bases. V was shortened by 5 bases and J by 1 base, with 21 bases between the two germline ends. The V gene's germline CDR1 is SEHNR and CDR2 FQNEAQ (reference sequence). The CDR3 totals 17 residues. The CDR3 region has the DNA TGTGCCAGCAGCCAAAAACTCAGGGGGGTAAAATCCTACGAGCAGTACTTC. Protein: CASSQKLRGVKSYEQYF. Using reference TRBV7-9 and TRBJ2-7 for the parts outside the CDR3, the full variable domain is DTGVSQNPRHKITKRGQNVTFRCDPISEHNRLYWYRQTLGQGPEFLTYFQNEAQLEKSRLLSDRFSAERPKGSFSTLEIQRTEQGDSAMYLCASSQKLRGVKSYEQYFGPGTRLTVT.

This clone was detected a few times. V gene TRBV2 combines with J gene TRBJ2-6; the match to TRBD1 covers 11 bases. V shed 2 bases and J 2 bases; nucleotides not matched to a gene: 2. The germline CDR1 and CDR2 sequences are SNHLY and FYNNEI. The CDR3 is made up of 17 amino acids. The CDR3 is CASSEPGQGAGANVLTF. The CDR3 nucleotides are TGTGCCAGCAGTGAACCGGGACAGGGGGCTGGGGCCAACGTCCTGACTTTC.

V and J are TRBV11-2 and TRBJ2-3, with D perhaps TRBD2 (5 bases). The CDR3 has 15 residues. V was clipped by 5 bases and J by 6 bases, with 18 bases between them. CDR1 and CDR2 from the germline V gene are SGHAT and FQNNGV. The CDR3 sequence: CASSQERSSLDTQYF. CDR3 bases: TGTGCCAGCAGCCAGGAGCGGAGCTCCCTGGATACGCAGTATTTT.

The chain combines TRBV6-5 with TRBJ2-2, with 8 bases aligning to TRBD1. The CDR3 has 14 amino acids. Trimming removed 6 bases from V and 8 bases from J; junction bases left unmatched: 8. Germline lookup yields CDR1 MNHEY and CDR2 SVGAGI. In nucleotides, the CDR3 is TGTGCCAGCAGAAGGACAGGGATAAGGGGGGAGCTGTTTTTT. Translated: CASRRTGIRGELFF.

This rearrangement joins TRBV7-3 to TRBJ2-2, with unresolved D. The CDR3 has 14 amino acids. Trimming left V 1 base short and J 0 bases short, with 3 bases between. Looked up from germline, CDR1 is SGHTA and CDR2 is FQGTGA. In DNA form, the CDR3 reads TGTGCCAGCAGCTTAAGAGCGAACACCGGGGAGCTGTTTTTT. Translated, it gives CASSLRANTGELFF.

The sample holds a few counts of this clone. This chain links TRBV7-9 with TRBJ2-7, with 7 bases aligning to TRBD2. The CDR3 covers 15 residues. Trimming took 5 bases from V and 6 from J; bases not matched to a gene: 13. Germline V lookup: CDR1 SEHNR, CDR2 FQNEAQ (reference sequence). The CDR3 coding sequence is TGTGCCAGCAGCCCATTTGAGGGAGGGCCGGGCGAGCAGTACTTC. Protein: CASSPFEGGPGEQYF. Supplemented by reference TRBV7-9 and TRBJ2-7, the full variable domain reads DTGVSQNPRHKITKRGQNVTFRCDPISEHNRLYWYRQTLGQGPEFLTYFQNEAQLEKSRLLSDRFSAERPKGSFSTLEIQRTEQGDSAMYLCASSPFEGGPGEQYFGPGTRLTVT.

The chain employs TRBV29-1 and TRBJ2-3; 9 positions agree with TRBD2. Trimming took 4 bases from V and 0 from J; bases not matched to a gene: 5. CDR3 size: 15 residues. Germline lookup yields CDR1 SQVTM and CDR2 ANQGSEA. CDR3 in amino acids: CSVAVAGVSTDTQYF. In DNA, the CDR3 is TGCAGCGTTGCGGTAGCGGGGGTTAGCACAGATACGCAGTATTTT.

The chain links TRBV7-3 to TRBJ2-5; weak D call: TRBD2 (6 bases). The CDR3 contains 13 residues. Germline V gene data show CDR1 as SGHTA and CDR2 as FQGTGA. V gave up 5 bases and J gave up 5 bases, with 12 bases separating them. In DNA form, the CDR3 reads TGTGCCAGCAGCGTAGCGGACGGGGAGACCCAGTACTTC. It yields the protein CASSVADGETQYF.

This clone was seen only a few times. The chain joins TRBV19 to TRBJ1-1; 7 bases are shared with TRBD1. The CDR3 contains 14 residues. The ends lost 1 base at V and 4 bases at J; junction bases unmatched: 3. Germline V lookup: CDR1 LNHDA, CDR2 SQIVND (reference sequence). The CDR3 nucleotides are TGTGCCAGTAGTATAGGACAGGGACGCACTGAAGCTTTCTTT. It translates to CASSIGQGRTEAFF.

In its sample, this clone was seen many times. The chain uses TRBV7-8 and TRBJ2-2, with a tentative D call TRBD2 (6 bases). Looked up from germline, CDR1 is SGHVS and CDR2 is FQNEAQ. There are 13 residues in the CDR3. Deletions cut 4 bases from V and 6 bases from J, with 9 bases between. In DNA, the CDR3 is TGTGCCAGCAGCTCCTCGGGGGCCGGGGAGCTGTTTTTT. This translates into CASSSSGAGELFF.

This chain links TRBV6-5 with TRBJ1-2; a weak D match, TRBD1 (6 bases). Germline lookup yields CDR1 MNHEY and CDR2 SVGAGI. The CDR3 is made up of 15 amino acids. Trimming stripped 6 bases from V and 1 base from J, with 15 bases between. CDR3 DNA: TGTGCCAGCAGAAGACCTCAGGGGAGTAACTATGGCTACACCTTC. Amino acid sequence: CASRRPQGSNYGYTF.

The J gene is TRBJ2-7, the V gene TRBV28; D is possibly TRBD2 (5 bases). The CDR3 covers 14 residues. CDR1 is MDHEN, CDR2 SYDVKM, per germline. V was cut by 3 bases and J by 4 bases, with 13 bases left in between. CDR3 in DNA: TGTGCCAGCAGTTTGGTTGTGGGAGTATACGAGCAGTACTTC. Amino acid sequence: CASSLVVGVYEQYF.

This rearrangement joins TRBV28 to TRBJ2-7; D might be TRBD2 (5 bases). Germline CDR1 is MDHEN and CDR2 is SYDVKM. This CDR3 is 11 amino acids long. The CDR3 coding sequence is TGTGCGCCGCGAGGGACCTACGAGCAGTACTTC. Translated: CAPRGTYEQYF.